The source of this T cell receptor (beta chain) is a study of Graves' ophthalmopathy and Graves' hyperthyroidism. Amplified TCR beta CDR3 regions were obtained using RNA transcripts as template. A first-round RT-PCR used HTBI primers, followed by a second-round multiplex PCR. TCRdb fed the multiplex PCR reads into MiXCR, producing one record per CDR3 protein. The table lists 580,000 or so distinct CDR3 sequences, 39% of them singletons. The V gene lost 4 bases and the J gene lost 3 bases, with 10 bases spanning the gap. This CDR3 has 14 amino acids. The germline CDR1 and CDR2 sequences are SGHRS and YFSETQ.

Sequencing was performed on peripheral blood or thyroid tissue (not recorded which). The chain employs TRBV5-1 and TRBJ2-2; D gene ambiguous. The receptor's source is an adult man with Graves' hyperthyroidism. CDR3 in amino acids: CASSGQSDTGELFF. DNA for the CDR3: TGCGCCAGCAGCGGCCAGTCTGACACCGGGGAGCTGTTTTTT.